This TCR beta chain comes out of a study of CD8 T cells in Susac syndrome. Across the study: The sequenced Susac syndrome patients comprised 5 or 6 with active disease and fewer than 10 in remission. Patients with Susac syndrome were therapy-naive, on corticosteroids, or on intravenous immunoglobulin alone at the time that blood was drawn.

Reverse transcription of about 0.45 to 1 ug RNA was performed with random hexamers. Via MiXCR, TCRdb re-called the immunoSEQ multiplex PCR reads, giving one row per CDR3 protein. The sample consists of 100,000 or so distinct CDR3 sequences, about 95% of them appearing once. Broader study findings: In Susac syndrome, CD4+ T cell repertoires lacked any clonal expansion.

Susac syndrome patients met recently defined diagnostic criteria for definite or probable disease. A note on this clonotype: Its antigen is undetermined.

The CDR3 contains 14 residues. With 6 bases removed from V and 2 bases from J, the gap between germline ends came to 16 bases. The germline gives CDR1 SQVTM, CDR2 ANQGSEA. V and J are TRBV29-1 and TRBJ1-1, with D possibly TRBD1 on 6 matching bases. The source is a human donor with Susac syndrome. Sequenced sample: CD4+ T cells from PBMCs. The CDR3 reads CSVAFPGHNTEAFF. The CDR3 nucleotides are TGCAGCGTCGCCTTTCCGGGACACAACACTGAAGCTTTCTTT.